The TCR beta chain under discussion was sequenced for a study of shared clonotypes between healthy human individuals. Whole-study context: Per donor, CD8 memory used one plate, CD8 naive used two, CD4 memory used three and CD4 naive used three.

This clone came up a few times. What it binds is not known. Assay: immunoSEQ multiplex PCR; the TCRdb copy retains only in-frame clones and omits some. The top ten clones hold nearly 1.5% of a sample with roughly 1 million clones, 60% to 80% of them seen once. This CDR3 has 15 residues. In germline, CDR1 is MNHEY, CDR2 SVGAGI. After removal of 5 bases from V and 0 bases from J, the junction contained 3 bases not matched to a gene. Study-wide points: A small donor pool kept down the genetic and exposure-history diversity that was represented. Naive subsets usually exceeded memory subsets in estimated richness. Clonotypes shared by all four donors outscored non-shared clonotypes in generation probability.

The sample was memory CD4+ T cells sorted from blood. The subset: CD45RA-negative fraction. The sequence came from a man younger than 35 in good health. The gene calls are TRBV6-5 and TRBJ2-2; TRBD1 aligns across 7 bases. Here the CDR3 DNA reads TGTGCCAGCAGTGCCGGGACAGCGAACACCGGGGAGCTGTTTTTT. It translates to CASSAGTANTGELFF.